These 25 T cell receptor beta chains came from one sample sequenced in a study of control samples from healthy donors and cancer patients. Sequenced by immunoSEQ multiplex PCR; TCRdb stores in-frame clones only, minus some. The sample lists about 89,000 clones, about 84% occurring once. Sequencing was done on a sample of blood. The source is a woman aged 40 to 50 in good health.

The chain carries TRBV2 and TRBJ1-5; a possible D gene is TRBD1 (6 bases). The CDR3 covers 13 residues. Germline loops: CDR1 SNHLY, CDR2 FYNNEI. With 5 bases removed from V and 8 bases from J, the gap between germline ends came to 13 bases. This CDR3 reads CASSTQGREPQHF. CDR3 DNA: TGTGCCAGCAGTACCCAGGGGAGGGAGCCCCAGCATTTT.

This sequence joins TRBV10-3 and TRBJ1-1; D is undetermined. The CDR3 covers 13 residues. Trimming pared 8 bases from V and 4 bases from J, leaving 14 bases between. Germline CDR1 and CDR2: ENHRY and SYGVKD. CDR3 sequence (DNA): TGTGCCATCGGTGGTTCGGACCTCACTGAAGCTTTCTTT. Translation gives CAIGGSDLTEAFF.

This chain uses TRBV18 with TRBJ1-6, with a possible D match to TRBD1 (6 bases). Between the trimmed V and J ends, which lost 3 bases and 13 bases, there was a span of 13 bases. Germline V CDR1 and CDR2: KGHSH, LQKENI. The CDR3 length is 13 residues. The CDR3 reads CASSPTLRGPLHF. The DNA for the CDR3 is TGTGCCAGCTCACCCACCCTTAGGGGGCCCCTCCACTTT.

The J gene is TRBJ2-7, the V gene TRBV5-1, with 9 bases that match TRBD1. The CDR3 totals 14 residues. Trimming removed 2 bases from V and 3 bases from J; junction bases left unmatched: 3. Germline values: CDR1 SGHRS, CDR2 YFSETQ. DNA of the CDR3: TGCGCCAGCAGCTTAGGGACAGGGCTCTACGAGCAGTACTTC. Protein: CASSLGTGLYEQYF.

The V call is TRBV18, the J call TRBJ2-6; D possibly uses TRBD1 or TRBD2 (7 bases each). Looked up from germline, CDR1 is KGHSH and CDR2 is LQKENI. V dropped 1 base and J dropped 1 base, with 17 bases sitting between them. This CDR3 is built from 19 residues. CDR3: CASSPLGAGQSSGANVLTF. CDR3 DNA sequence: TGTGCCAGCTCACCACTTGGAGCGGGACAGTCTTCTGGGGCCAACGTCCTGACTTTC.

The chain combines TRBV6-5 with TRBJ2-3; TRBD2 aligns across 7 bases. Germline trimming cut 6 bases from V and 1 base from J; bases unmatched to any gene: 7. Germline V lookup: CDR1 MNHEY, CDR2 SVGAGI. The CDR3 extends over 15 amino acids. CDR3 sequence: CASRYTSDRTDTQYF. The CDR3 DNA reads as TGTGCCAGCAGGTATACTAGCGACCGCACAGATACGCAGTATTTT.

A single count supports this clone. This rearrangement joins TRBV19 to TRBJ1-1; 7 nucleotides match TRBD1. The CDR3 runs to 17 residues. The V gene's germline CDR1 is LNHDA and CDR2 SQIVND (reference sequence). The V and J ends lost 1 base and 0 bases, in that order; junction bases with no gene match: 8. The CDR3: CASSIAGTASVNTEAFF. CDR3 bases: TGTGCCAGTAGTATAGCGGGGACAGCCTCGGTGAACACTGAAGCTTTCTTT.

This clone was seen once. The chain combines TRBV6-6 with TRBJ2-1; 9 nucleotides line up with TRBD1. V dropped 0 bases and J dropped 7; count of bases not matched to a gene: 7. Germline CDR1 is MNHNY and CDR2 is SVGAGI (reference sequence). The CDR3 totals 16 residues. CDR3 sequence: CASSYSKDRGRNEQFF. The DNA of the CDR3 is TGTGCCAGCAGTTACTCGAAGGACAGGGGTAGGAATGAGCAGTTCTTC.

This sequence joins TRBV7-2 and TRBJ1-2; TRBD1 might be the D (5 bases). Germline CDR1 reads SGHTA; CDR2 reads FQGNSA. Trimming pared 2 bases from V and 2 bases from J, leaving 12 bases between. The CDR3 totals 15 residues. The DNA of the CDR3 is TGTGCCAGCAGCTTATCCCCTGCAGGGAACTATGGCTACACCTTC. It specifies CASSLSPAGNYGYTF.

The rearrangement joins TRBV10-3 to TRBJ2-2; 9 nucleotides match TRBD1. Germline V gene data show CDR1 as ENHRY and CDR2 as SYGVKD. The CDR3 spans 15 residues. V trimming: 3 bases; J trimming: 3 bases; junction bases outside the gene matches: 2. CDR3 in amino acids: CAISDRDRDTGELFF. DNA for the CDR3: TGTGCCATCAGTGACCGGGACAGGGACACCGGGGAGCTGTTTTTT.

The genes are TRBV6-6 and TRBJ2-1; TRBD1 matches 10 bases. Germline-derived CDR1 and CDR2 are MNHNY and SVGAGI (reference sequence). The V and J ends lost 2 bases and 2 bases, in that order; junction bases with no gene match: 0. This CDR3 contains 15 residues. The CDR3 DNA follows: TGTGCCAGCAGTTACGGACAGGGGGCCTACAATGAGCAGTTCTTC. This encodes CASSYGQGAYNEQFF.

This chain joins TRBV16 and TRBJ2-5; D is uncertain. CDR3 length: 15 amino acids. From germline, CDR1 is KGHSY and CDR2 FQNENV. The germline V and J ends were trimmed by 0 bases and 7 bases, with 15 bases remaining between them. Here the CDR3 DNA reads TGTGCCAGCAGCCAATCGGCGGCCGGGTTGGGGACCCAGTACTTC. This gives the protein CASSQSAAGLGTQYF.

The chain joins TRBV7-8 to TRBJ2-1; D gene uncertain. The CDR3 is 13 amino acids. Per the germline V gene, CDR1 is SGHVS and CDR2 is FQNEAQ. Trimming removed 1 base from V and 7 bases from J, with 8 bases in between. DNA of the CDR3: TGTGCCAGCAGCTTAGGAGGAGAGAATGAGCAGTTCTTC. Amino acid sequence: CASSLGGENEQFF.

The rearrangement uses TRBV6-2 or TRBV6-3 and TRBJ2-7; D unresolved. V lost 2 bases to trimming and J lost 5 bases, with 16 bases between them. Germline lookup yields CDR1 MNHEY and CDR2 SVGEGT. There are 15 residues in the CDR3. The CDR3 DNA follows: TGTGCCAGCAGTTACGCCCTCGTTGTTTGGGACGAGCAGTACTTC. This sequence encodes CASSYALVVWDEQYF.

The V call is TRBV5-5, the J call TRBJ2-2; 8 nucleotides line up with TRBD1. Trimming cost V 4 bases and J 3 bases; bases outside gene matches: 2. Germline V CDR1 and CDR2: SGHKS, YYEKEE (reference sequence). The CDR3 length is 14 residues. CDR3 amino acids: CASSATGDTGELFF. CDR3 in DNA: TGTGCCAGCAGCGCGACAGGGGACACCGGGGAGCTGTTTTTT.

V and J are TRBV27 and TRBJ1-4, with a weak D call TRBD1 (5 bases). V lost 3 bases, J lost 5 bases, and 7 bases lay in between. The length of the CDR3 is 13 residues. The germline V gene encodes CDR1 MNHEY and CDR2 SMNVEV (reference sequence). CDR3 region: CASSFRENEKLFF. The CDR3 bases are TGTGCCAGCAGTTTCAGGGAAAATGAAAAACTGTTTTTT.

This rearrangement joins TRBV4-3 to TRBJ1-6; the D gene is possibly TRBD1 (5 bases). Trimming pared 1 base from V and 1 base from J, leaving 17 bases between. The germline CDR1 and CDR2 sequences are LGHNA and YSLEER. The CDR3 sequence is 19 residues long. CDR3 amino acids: CASSQGSGRGGSYNSPLHF. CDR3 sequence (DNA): TGCGCCAGCAGCCAAGGCTCCGGGCGGGGGGGGTCCTATAATTCACCCCTCCACTTT.

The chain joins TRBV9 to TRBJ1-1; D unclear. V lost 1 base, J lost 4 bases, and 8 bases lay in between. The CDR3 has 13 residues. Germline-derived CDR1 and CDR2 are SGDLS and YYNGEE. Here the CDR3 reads CASSVSPVTEAFF. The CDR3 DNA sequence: TGTGCCAGCAGCGTATCCCCCGTCACTGAAGCTTTCTTT.

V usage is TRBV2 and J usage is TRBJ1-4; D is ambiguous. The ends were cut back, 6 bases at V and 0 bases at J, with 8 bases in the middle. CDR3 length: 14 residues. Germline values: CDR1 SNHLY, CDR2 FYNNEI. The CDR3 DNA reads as TGTGCCAGCAGAGAAAGCGCAACTAATGAAAAACTGTTTTTT. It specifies CASRESATNEKLFF.

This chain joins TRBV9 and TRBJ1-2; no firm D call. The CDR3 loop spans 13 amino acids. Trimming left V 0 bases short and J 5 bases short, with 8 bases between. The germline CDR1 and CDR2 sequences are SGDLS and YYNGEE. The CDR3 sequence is CASSVVPGYGYTF. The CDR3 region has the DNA TGTGCCAGCAGCGTAGTTCCTGGGTATGGCTACACCTTC.

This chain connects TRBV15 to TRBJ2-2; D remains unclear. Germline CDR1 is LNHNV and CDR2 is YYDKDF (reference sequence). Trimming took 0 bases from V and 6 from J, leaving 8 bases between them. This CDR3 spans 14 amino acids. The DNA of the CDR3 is TGTGCCACCAGCAGAGATAGGCATCCCGGGGAGCTGTTTTTT. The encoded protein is CATSRDRHPGELFF.

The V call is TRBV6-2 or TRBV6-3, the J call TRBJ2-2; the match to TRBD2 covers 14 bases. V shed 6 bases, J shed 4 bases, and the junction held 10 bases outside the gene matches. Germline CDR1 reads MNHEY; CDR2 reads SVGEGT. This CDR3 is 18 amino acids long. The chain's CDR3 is CASSRLAGGLLVTGELFF. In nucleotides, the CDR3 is TGTGCCAGCAGCCGACTAGCGGGGGGGCTTCTGGTCACCGGGGAGCTGTTTTTT.

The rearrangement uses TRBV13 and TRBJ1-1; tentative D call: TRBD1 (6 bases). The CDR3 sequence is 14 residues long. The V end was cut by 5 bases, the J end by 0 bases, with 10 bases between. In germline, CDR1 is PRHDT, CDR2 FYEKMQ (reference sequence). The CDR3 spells CASSPRTVNTEAFF. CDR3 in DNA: TGTGCCAGCAGCCCCCGGACAGTGAACACTGAAGCTTTCTTT.

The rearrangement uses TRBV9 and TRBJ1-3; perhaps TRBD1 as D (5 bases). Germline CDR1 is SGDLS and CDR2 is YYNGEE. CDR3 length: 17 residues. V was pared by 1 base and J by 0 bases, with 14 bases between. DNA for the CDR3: TGTGCCAGCAGCGTACGGGACCGATCCCACTCTGGAAACACCATATATTTT. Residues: CASSVRDRSHSGNTIYF. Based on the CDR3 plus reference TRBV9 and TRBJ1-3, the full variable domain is DSGVTQTPKHLITATGQRVTLRCSPRSGDLSVYWYQQSLDQGLQFLIQYYNGEERAKGNILERFSAQQFPDLHSELNLSSLELGDSALYFCASSVRDRSHSGNTIYFGEGSWLTVV.

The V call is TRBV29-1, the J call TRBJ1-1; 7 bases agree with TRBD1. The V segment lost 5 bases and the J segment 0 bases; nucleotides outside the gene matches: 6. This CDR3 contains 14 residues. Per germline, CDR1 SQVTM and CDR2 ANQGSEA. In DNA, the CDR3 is TGCAGCGTTCAGACAGGGACCATGAACACTGAAGCTTTCTTT. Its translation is CSVQTGTMNTEAFF. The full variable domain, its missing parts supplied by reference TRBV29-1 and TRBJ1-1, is SAVISQKPSRDICQRGTSLTIQCQVDSQVTMMFWYRQQPGQSLTLIATANQGSEATYESGFVIDKFPISRPNLTFSTLTVSNMSPEDSSIYLCSVQTGTMNTEAFFGQGTRLTVV.